This T cell receptor (beta chain) is drawn from a study of blood T cell repertoires in COVID-19. Study in general: The United States, Italy and Spain provided the acute and convalescent COVID-19 samples. Sources were T cells, B-cell-depleted T cells, or PBMCs; the material itself was cDNA or gDNA.

There are 17 residues in the CDR3. V lost 4 bases to trimming and J lost 4 bases, with 20 bases between them. Per the germline V gene, CDR1 is SGHRS and CDR2 is YFSETQ. The table came from immunoSEQ multiplex PCR; TCRdb's copy has only in-frame clones and leaves some out. The sample records about 180,000 clones, roughly 88% being singletons. Recruitment covered about 25 US areas and drew participants whose ages spanned roughly 18 to 89 years. Each participant's cohort was designated according to participant-reported clinical history. Specimen: PBMCs or T cells enriched from blood (not recorded which). The gene calls are TRBV5-1 and TRBJ2-2, with a weak D call TRBD2 (5 bases). The clonotype comes from a woman in her 30s who had recovered from COVID-19. CDR3 sequence (DNA): TGCGCCAGCAGCCCGGAGACTATGCCGATCCCCACCGGGGAGCTGTTTTTT. It is translated as CASSPETMPIPTGELFF.